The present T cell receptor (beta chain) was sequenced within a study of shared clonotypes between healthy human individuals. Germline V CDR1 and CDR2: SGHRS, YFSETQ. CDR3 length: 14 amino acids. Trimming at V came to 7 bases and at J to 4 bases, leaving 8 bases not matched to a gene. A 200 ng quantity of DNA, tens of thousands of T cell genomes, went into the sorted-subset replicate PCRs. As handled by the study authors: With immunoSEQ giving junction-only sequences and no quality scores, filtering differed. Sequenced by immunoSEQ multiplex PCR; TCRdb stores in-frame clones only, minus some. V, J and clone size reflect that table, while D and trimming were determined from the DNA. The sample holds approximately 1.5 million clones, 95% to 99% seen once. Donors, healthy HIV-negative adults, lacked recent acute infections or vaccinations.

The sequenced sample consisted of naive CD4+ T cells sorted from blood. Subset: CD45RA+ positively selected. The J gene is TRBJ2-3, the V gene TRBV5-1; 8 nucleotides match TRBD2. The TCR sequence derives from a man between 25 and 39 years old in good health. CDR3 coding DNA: TGCGCCAGCCGTTTGCCTAGCGGGCCAGATACGCAGTATTTT. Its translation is CASRLPSGPDTQYF.